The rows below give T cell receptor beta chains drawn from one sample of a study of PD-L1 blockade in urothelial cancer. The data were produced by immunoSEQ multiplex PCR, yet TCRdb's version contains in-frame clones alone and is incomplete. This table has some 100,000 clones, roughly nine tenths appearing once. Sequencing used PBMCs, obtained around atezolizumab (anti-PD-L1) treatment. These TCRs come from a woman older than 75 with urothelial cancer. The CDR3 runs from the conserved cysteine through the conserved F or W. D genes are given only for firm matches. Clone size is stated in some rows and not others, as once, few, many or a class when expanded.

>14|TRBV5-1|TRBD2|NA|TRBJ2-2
CASSLAGSPGELFF
TGCGCCAGCAGCTTAGCGGGGTCACCCGGGGAGCTGTTTTTT
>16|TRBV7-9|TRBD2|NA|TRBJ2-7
CASSPPRREGRNEQYF
TGTGCCAGCAGCCCCCCGAGGCGGGAGGGCCGTAACGAGCAGTACTTC
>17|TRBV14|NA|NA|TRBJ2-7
CASSFTSSRVRGYEQYF
TGTGCCAGCAGCTTTACAAGTTCACGGGTTAGGGGCTACGAGCAGTACTTC
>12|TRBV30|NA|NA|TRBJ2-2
CAWSVRSGELFF
TGTGCCTGGAGTGTACGGTCGGGGGAGCTGTTTTTT
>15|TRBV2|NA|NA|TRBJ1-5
CASNVDRNSNQPQHF
TGTGCCAGCAACGTGGACAGAAATAGCAATCAGCCCCAGCATTTT
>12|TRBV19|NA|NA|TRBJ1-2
CASTRVGYGYTF
TGTGCCAGTACGAGGGTTGGCTATGGCTACACCTTC
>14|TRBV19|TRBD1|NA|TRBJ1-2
CASSIPGRGYGYTF
TGTGCCAGTAGTATCCCCGGCAGGGGGTATGGCTACACCTTC
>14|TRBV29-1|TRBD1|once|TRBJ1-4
CSVLDRGRDEKLFF
TGCAGCGTCCTCGACAGGGGGCGAGATGAAAAACTGTTTTTT
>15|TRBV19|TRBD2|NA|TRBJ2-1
CASSYPLLARHEQFF
TGTGCCAGTAGTTACCCCTTACTAGCGAGGCATGAGCAGTTCTTC
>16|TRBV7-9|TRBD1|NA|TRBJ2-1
CASSLMGQGRYNEQFF
TGTGCCAGCAGCTTAATGGGACAGGGACGGTACAATGAGCAGTTCTTC
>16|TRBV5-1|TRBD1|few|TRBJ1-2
CASSITTGGNNYGYTF
TGCGCCAGCAGCATCACGACAGGGGGAAATAACTATGGCTACACCTTC
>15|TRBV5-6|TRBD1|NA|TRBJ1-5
CASSFLTGGDQPQHF
TGTGCCAGCAGCTTCCTGACAGGGGGCGATCAGCCCCAGCATTTT
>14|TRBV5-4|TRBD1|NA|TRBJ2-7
CASSLSRTGYEQYF
TGTGCCAGCAGCTTGTCCCGGACAGGCTACGAGCAGTACTTC
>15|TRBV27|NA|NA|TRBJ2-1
CASSSPTGTPNEQFF
TGTGCCAGCAGTTCCCCTACAGGGACCCCCAATGAGCAGTTCTTC
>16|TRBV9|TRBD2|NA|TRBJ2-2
CASSVDYPGGTGELFF
TGTGCCAGCAGCGTAGATTATCCGGGGGGGACCGGGGAGCTGTTTTTT
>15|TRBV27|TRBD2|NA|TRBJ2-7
CASSSLTSGTYEQYF
TGTGCCAGCAGTTCCTTGACTAGCGGAACCTACGAGCAGTACTTC
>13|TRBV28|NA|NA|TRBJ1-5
CASSFPPQGSQHF
TGTGCCAGCAGTTTCCCCCCCCAGGGATCCCAGCATTTT
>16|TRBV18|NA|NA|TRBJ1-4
CASSPAWGQGNEKLFF
TGTGCCAGCTCACCGGCTTGGGGGCAGGGTAATGAAAAACTGTTTTTT
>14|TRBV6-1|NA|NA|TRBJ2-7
CASSERDITYEQYF
TGTGCCAGCAGTGAACGGGACATTACCTACGAGCAGTACTTC
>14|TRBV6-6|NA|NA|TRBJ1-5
CASSLGRGNQPQHF
TGTGCCAGCAGCCTTGGACGGGGAAATCAGCCCCAGCATTTT
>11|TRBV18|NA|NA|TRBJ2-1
CASSPQDEQFF
TGTGCCAGCTCACCCCAGGATGAGCAGTTCTTC
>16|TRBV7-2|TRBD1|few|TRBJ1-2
CASSPNSDRGNYGYTF
TGTGCCAGCAGCCCGAACAGCGACAGGGGGAACTATGGCTACACCTTC
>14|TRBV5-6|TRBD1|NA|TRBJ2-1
CASSEDRSYNEQFF
TGTGCCAGCAGCGAGGACAGGTCCTACAATGAGCAGTTCTTC
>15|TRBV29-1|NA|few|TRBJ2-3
CSVDGTPQGTDTQYF
TGCAGCGTTGACGGGACCCCTCAGGGGACAGATACGCAGTATTTT
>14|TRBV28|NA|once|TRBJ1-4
CASSEVARREKLFF
TGTGCCAGCAGCGAGGTGGCCCGTCGGGAAAAACTGTTTTTT
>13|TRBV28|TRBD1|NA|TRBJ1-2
CATLGQDPFGYTF
TGTGCCACCTTGGGACAGGACCCCTTTGGCTACACCTTC
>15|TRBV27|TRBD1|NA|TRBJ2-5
CASSPRTGGRETQYF
TGTGCCAGCAGTCCGCGGACAGGGGGCCGGGAGACCCAGTACTTC
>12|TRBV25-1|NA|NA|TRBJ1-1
CASSLWETEAFF
TGTGCCAGCAGTTTATGGGAGACGGAAGCTTTCTTT
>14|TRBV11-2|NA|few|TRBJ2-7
CASSLEPGSYEQYF
TGTGCCAGCAGCTTAGAGCCAGGCTCCTACGAGCAGTACTTC
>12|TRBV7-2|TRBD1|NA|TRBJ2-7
CASSHDRGQQYF
TGTGCCAGCAGCCACGACAGGGGCCAACAGTACTTC
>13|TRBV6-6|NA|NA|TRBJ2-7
CASWDSGLYEQYF
TGTGCCAGCTGGGACTCTGGACTATACGAGCAGTACTTC
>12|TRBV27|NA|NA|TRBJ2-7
CASSLGGYEQYF
TGTGCCAGCAGTTTAGGAGGCTACGAGCAGTACTTC
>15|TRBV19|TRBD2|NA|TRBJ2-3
CASSWGLAGGDTQYF
TGTGCCAGTAGTTGGGGCCTAGCGGGCGGAGATACGCAGTATTTT
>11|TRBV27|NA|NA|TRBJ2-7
CASSFRGEQYF
TGTGCCAGCAGTTTTCGGGGCGAGCAGTACTTC
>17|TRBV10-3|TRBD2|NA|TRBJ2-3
CAISGLRLAANTDTQYF
TGTGCCATCAGTGGCCTCAGACTAGCGGCAAACACAGATACGCAGTATTTT
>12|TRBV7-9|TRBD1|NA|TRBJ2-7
CASRRQGDEQYF
TGTGCCAGCAGAAGACAGGGCGACGAGCAGTACTTC
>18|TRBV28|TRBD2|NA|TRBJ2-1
CASSSTRLAGVIYNEQFF
TGTGCCAGCAGTTCCACCCGACTAGCGGGAGTCATCTACAATGAGCAGTTCTTC
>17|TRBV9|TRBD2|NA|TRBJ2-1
CASSATFSGRSHNEQFF
TGTGCCAGCAGCGCCACGTTTAGCGGGAGAAGCCACAATGAGCAGTTCTTC
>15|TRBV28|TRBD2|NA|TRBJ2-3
CASSQIAGSTDTQYF
TGTGCCAGCAGTCAGATAGCGGGAAGCACAGATACGCAGTATTTT
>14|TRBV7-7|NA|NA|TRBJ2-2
CASSLGTNTGELFF
TGTGCCAGCAGCTTAGGTACGAACACCGGGGAGCTGTTTTTT
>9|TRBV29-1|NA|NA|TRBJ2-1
CSVAPEQFF
TGCAGCGTGGCTCCCGAGCAGTTCTTC
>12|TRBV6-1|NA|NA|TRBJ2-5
CASTPSSVTQYF
TGTGCCAGCACTCCGAGCAGCGTTACCCAGTACTTC
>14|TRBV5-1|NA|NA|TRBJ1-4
CASSLQGLHEKLFF
TGCGCCAGCAGCTTGCAGGGGTTACATGAAAAACTGTTTTTT
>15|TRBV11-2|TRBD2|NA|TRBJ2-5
CASSLPGGGQETQYF
TGTGCCAGCAGCTTGCCGGGAGGTGGACAAGAGACCCAGTACTTC
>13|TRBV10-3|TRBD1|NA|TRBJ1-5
CASDREGNQPQHF
TGTGCCAGCGACAGGGAGGGCAATCAGCCCCAGCATTTT
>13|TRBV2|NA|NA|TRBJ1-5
CASELGSNQPQHF
TGTGCCAGCGAACTAGGGAGCAATCAGCCCCAGCATTTT
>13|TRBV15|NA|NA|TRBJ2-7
CATSRDQLYEQYF
TGTGCCACCAGCAGAGATCAACTCTACGAGCAGTACTTC
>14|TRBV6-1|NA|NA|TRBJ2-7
CATNPGQSAYEQYF
TGTGCCACAAACCCTGGACAGAGCGCCTACGAGCAGTACTTC
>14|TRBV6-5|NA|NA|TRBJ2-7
CASSQRFTGYEQYF
TGTGCCAGCAGCCAGCGATTTACAGGGTACGAGCAGTACTTC
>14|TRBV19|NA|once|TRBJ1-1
CASSEDGGRTEAFF
TGTGCCAGTAGTGAGGACGGGGGGAGGACTGAAGCTTTCTTT
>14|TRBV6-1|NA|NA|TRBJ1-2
CASSDLEGNYGYTF
TGTGCCAGCAGTGACCTGGAGGGAAACTATGGCTACACCTTC
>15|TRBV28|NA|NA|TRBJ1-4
CASSLLAGSGEKLFF
TGTGCCAGCAGTTTATTAGCCGGGAGCGGTGAAAAACTGTTTTTT
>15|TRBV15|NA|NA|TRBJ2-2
CATSVGYRDTGELFF
TGTGCCACCAGCGTCGGGTACAGGGATACCGGGGAGCTGTTTTTT
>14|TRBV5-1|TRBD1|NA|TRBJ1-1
CASSLEGAVTEAFF
TGCGCCAGCAGCTTGGAGGGGGCGGTCACTGAAGCTTTCTTT
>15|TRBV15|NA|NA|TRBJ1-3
CATSRDRVKGNTIYF
TGTGCCACCAGCAGAGACAGGGTAAAGGGAAACACCATATATTTT
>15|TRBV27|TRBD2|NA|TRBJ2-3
CASRVTSGKADTQYF
TGTGCCAGCAGAGTAACTAGCGGGAAGGCAGATACGCAGTATTTT
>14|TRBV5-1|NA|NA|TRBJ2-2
CASDQTSGTGELFF
TGCGCCAGCGACCAGACATCTGGCACCGGGGAGCTGTTTTTT
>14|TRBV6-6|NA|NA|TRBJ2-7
CASSTSAGPYEQYF
TGTGCCAGCAGTACGTCCGCCGGTCCCTACGAGCAGTACTTC
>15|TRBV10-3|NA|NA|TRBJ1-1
CAISDPGQSPTEAFF
TGTGCCATCAGTGACCCGGGACAAAGCCCAACTGAAGCTTTCTTT
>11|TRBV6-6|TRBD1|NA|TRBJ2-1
CAIATGYEQFF
TGTGCCATCGCGACAGGGTATGAGCAGTTCTTC